The sequence of this T cell receptor (beta chain) was determined in a study of blood T cell repertoires in COVID-19. This CDR3 is built from 18 residues. V lost 4 bases and J 4 bases, leaving 25 bases between the germline ends. Germline CDR1 reads LGHNA; CDR2 reads YNFKEQ. The sample holds many counts of this clone. The study assigned cohorts using participant-reported clinical history. Clones were read by immunoSEQ multiplex PCR, and TCRdb kept only the in-frame ones, dropping some. The sample has around 190,000 clones, approximately 86% seen once. The rearrangement uses TRBV4-2 and TRBJ1-1; D gene ambiguous. Sequencing input: PBMCs or T cells enriched from blood (not recorded which). This TCR derives from a woman between 35 and 50 years old in a cohort exposed to, infected with or recovered from COVID-19 (not recorded which). The CDR3 DNA reads as TGTGCCAGCAGCCCTCAGAGTTCCAGCGACGGGGAGGGCACTGAAGCTTTCTTT. This encodes CASSPQSSSDGEGTEAFF.